Described below is a single T cell receptor beta chain sequence and its context. The data originate from a study of blood T cell repertoires in COVID-19. Background on the study: From T cells, B-cell-depleted T cells, or PBMCs came the material, which was cDNA or gDNA.

The authors' processing: Amplification with reference gene primers provided the estimates of nucleated cell counts. Repertoires were generated with immunoSEQ multiplex PCR, while TCRdb's copy carries only in-frame clones and drops some. The V and J calls and the clone size are those of that table, but D and trimming were determined from the DNA. The data hold just over 300,000 clones, with almost 90% observed a single time. The age range of participants was 18 to 89 years, with residence in roughly 25 US areas. Cohorts were determined from participant-reported clinical history. Germline V gene data show CDR1 as MNHEY and CDR2 as SVGAGI. The CDR3 covers 15 residues. Deletions cut 0 bases from V and 0 bases from J, with 7 bases between.

This sequence joins TRBV6-5 and TRBJ2-3; perhaps TRBD1 as D (5 bases). The sequenced sample consisted of PBMCs or T cells enriched from blood (not recorded which). This receptor was taken from a woman younger than 30 with acute COVID-19. This CDR3 reads CASSYSGLSTDTQYF. CDR3 in DNA: TGTGCCAGCAGTTACTCGGGGCTAAGCACAGATACGCAGTATTTT.